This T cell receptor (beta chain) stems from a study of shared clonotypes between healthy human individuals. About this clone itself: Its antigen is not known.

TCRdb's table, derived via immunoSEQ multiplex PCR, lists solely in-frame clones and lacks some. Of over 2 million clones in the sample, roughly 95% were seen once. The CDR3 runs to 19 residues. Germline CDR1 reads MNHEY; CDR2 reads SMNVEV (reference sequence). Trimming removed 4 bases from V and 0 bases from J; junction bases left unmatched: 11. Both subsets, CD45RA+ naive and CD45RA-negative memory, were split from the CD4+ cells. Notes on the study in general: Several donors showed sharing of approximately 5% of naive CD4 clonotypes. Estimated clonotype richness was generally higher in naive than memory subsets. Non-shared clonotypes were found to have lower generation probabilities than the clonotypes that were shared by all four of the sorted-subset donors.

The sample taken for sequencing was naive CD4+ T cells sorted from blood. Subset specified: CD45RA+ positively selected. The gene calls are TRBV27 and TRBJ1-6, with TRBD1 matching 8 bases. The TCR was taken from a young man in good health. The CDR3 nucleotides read TGTGCCAGCAGTTCTGCTTCGACAGGGGTAGGCTCCTATAATTCACCCCTCCACTTT. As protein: CASSSASTGVGSYNSPLHF.